The 18 T cell receptor beta chains below all came from one sample that was sequenced in a study of breast tumors, draining lymph nodes, adjacent tissues. Samples came from axillary lymph nodes draining the breast cancer. TCRdb independently ran MiXCR on the multiplex PCR reads; one entry per CDR3 protein. This sample has around 230,000 distinct CDR3 sequences, with around 35% found just once. Material for sequencing was axillary lymph node tissue. Receptors were obtained from a female donor with breast cancer. Some clones in this sample may be carry-over from other donors' samples.

This clonotype has a handful of counts. A much larger clone differs by one base, so this may be a read error. In nucleotides, the CDR3 is TGCAGTGCGCATCCGGGACTAGCGGGCCTCGATGAGCAGTTCTTC. It yields the protein CSAHPGLAGLDEQFF. This chain joins TRBV20-1 and TRBJ2-1, with TRBD2 identical over 12 bases. J was trimmed by 8 bases and V by 6 bases; bases with no gene match: 11. Germline values: CDR1 DFQATT, CDR2 SNEGSKA (reference sequence). The CDR3 spans 15 residues.

The chain employs TRBV20-1 and TRBJ1-2; D uncertain. Trimming took 0 bases from V and 13 from J, leaving 15 bases between them. The length of the CDR3 is 12 residues. Germline values: CDR1 DFQATT, CDR2 SNEGSKA (reference sequence). The CDR3 is CSAREGQQPTTF. Written as DNA, the CDR3 is TGCAGTGCTAGAGAAGGGCAACAACCGACCACCTTC.

J is TRBJ2-5 and V is TRBV15; D ambiguous. Germline loops: CDR1 LNHNV, CDR2 YYDKDF (reference sequence). The CDR3 totals 9 residues. Trimming left V 3 bases short and J 7 bases short, with 0 bases between. The CDR3 DNA is TGTGCCACCAGCAGGACCCAGTACTTC. Protein sequence: CATSRTQYF.

This clonotype was seen repeatedly, ten times or more. The chain combines TRBV6-6 with TRBJ2-1, with TRBD2 matching 9 bases. Trimming removed 7 bases from V and 7 bases from J; junction bases left unmatched: 2. The CDR3 is 12 amino acids. Germline-derived CDR1 and CDR2 are MNHNY and SVGAGI (reference sequence). CDR3: CASTLAGNEQFF. Here the CDR3 DNA reads TGTGCCAGCACACTAGCGGGTAATGAGCAGTTCTTC.

Details on this clonotype: Just one base apart from a much larger clone, this may be a read error. This chain links TRBV11-3 with TRBJ2-7; no clear D. With 5 bases removed from V and 0 bases from J, the gap between germline ends came to 17 bases. CDR3 length: 16 residues. CDR1 and CDR2 from the germline V gene are SGHNT and YENEEA. The CDR3 loop is CASSNPQDRSSYEQYF. The CDR3 coding sequence is TGTGCCAGCAGCAACCCCCAGGACCGAAGCTCCTACGAGCAGTACTTC.

The chain links TRBV7-3 to TRBJ1-1; the D is unclear. The V gene's germline CDR1 is SGHTA and CDR2 FQGTGA. V was pared by 0 bases and J by 7 bases, with 12 bases between. The CDR3 runs to 14 residues. This CDR3 reads CASSLTPGGYEAFF. CDR3 DNA sequence: TGTGCCAGCAGCTTAACACCAGGAGGATATGAAGCTTTCTTT. Using reference TRBV7-3 and TRBJ1-1 for the parts outside the CDR3, the full variable domain is GAGVSQTPSNKVTEKGKYVELRCDPISGHTALYWYRQSLGQGPEFLIYFQGTGAADDSGLPNDRFFAVRPEGSVSTLKIQRTERGDSAVYLCASSLTPGGYEAFFGQGTRLTVV.

In this sample, this clonotype turned up many times. The chain has TRBV9 and TRBJ1-4, with D maybe TRBD1 (5 bases). Germline loops: CDR1 SGDLS, CDR2 YYNGEE. With 4 bases removed from V and 0 bases from J, the gap between germline ends came to 19 bases. The CDR3 sequence is 18 residues long. The CDR3 nucleotides read TGTGCCAGCAGCATCTCCCCGAGGGGCACCACAACTAATGAAAAACTGTTTTTT. This translates into CASSISPRGTTTNEKLFF. Based on the CDR3 plus reference TRBV9 and TRBJ1-4, the full variable domain is DSGVTQTPKHLITATGQRVTLRCSPRSGDLSVYWYQQSLDQGLQFLIQYYNGEERAKGNILERFSAQQFPDLHSELNLSSLELGDSALYFCASSISPRGTTTNEKLFFGSGTQLSVL.

At least ten counts were recorded for this clonotype. The rearrangement uses TRBV20-1 and TRBJ2-3; no clear D gene. CDR3 length equals 18 residues. Germline CDR1 is DFQATT and CDR2 is SNEGSKA (reference sequence). Trimming pared 0 bases from V and 0 bases from J, leaving 19 bases between. CDR3 DNA: TGCAGTGCTAGAGATAACTTCCCGTCGCCCTATAGCACAGATACGCAGTATTTT. Translation: CSARDNFPSPYSTDTQYF.

In its sample, this clonotype was seen a few times. V and J are TRBV6-6 and TRBJ2-7, with a weak D call TRBD1 (5 bases). V shed 5 bases and J shed 0 bases, with 11 bases lying between them. This CDR3 is 14 amino acids long. The germline V gene encodes CDR1 MNHNY and CDR2 SVGAGI (reference sequence). The CDR3 DNA reads as TGTGCCAGCAGTCACCTCCAGGGCTCCTACGAGCAGTACTTC. The encoded protein is CASSHLQGSYEQYF.

The CDR3 region is CASSQDSLGDTQYF. CDR3 in DNA: TGCGCCAGCAGCCAAGATTCATTGGGAGATACGCAGTATTTT. The V call is TRBV4-1, the J call TRBJ2-3; D is undetermined. Trimming took off 0 bases at V and 5 bases at J, with 9 bases between the two ends. This CDR3 comprises 14 residues. CDR1 is MGHRA and CDR2 is YSYEKL in the germline V gene.

This clonotype has ten or more counts. V is TRBV24-1 and J is TRBJ2-5; TRBD2 might be the D (6 bases). The CDR3 length is 16 residues. Trimming pared 1 base from V and 5 bases from J, leaving 16 bases between. Per germline, CDR1 KGHDR and CDR2 SFDVKD. The CDR3 spells CATSDFIGGYQETQYF. In nucleotides, the CDR3 is TGTGCCACCAGTGATTTTATTGGGGGGTATCAGGAGACCCAGTACTTC.

In its sample, this clonotype was seen many times. J is TRBJ1-5 and V is TRBV2, with D maybe TRBD1 (5 bases). The V and J ends lost 6 bases and 0 bases respectively, with 12 bases between them. The CDR3 spans 15 residues. Germline lookup yields CDR1 SNHLY and CDR2 FYNNEI. The CDR3 here is CASSRDSYSNQPQHF. CDR3 sequence (DNA): TGTGCCAGCAGCCGCGACAGTTATAGCAATCAGCCCCAGCATTTT.

On this clonotype: Possible read error: a much larger clone is one base away. Here the CDR3 reads CASSYRQETQYF. CDR3 nucleotide sequence: TGTGCCAGCAGTTACAGGCAAGAGACCCAGTACTTC. The V gene is TRBV6-2 or TRBV6-3, the J gene TRBJ2-5; no firm D call. This CDR3 has 12 residues. Trimming took 2 bases from V and 2 from J, leaving 3 bases between them. Germline V gene data show CDR1 as MNHEY and CDR2 as SVGEGT.

This clonotype was seen a few times. V gene TRBV6-2 or TRBV6-3 combines with J gene TRBJ1-2, with 7 bases fitting TRBD1. Germline V CDR1 and CDR2: MNHEY, SVGEGT. J gave up 3 bases and V 2 bases, and 3 bases lay outside the gene matches. The CDR3 spans 14 residues. The CDR3 bases are TGTGCCAGCAGTTACGCCGGGACAGACTATGGCTACACCTTC. Translating gives CASSYAGTDYGYTF.

This clonotype was detected ten times or more. This rearrangement joins TRBV7-2 to TRBJ2-5; the D gene is possibly TRBD2 (7 bases). Germline CDR1 reads SGHTA; CDR2 reads FQGNSA. This CDR3 region has 14 residues. V gave up 5 bases and J gave up 5 bases, with 15 bases separating them. DNA of the CDR3: TGTGCCAGCAGCCTCCCGGGGGGCGGGGAGACCCAGTACTTC. This sequence encodes CASSLPGGGETQYF.

To note about this clonotype: A read error may be the cause here, since a much bigger clone is one base away. The chain combines TRBV7-7 with TRBJ2-3; 9 bases are shared with TRBD2. The J call could be wrong; TRBJ2-1 is a better fit for the DNA end. CDR3 length: 14 residues. The V gene's germline CDR1 is SSHAT and CDR2 FNYEAQ (reference sequence). In nucleotides, the CDR3 is TGTGCCAGCGCGACGGGACTAGCCAAAGAGACCCAGTTCTTC. Its protein is CASATGLAKETQFF.

This clonotype was seen repeatedly, ten times or more. The V gene is TRBV3-1, the J gene TRBJ2-5; D gene ambiguous. V was cut by 2 bases and J by 0 bases, with 7 bases left in between. Germline loops: CDR1 LGHDT, CDR2 YNNKEL (reference sequence). The CDR3 sequence is 14 residues long. The CDR3 here is CASSQRSDQETQYF. CDR3 nucleotides: TGTGCCAGCAGCCAAAGGTCGGACCAAGAGACCCAGTACTTC.

This clonotype was recorded many times. The genes are TRBV6-1 and TRBJ1-4; TRBD1 might be the D (6 bases). This CDR3 region has 16 residues. V shed 2 bases and J shed 8 bases, with 18 bases lying between them. Looked up from germline, CDR1 is MNHNS and CDR2 is SASEGT. This CDR3 is CASSEQTQGRREKLFF. CDR3 nucleotides: TGTGCCAGCAGTGAACAGACACAGGGAAGACGGGAAAAACTGTTTTTT.